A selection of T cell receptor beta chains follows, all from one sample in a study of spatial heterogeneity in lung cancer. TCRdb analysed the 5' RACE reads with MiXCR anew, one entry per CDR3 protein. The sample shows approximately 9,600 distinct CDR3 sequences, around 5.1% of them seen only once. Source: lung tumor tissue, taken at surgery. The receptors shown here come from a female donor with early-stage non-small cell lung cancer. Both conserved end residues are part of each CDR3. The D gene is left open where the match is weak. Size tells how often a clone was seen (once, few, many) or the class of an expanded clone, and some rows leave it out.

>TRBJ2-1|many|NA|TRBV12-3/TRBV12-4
CASSLGSGERNEQFF
TGTGCCAGCAGTTTAGGTTCAGGGGAACGCAATGAGCAGTTCTTC
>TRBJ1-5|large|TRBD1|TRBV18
CASSPRQGGKQPQHF
TGTGCCAGCTCGCCAAGACAGGGGGGAAAGCAGCCCCAGCATTTT
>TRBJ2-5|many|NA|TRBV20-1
CSASSQYGIETQYF
TGCAGTGCTAGCTCACAGTATGGGATCGAGACCCAGTACTTC
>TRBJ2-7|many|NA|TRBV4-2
CASSQDTGGARSEQYF
TGTGCCAGCAGCCAAGATACAGGGGGGGCAAGGTCCGAGCAGTACTTC
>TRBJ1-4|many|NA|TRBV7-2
CASSQSTNEKLFF
TGTGCCAGCAGCCAGTCAACTAATGAAAAACTGTTTTTT
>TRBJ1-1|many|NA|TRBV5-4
CASSLRFSEAFF
TGTGCCAGCAGCTTGAGGTTTTCTGAAGCTTTCTTT
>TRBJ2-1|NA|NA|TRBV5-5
CASSLTFNEQFF
TGTGCCAGCAGCTTGACCTTCAATGAGCAGTTCTTC
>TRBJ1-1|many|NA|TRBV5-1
CASSFRRGDTEAFF
TGCGCCAGCAGCTTTAGAAGAGGGGACACTGAAGCTTTCTTT
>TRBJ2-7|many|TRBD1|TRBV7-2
CASSLDGTGVYEQYF
TGTGCCAGCAGCTTAGACGGGACAGGGGTCTACGAGCAGTACTTC
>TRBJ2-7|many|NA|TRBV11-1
CASSAGRVRSYEQYF
TGTGCCAGCAGCGCAGGACGGGTCCGATCCTACGAGCAGTACTTC
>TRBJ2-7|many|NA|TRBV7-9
CASSLGGYYEQYF
TGTGCCAGCAGCTTGGGCGGATACTACGAGCAGTACTTC
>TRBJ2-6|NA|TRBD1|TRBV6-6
CASSSGQGVSGANVLTF
TGTGCCAGCAGTTCTGGACAGGGGGTTTCTGGGGCCAACGTCCTGACTTTC
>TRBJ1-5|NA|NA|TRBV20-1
CSAPDGGVPNQPQHF
TGCAGTGCTCCAGACGGGGGCGTCCCTAATCAGCCCCAGCATTTT
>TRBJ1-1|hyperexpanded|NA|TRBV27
CASSLGTGRAFF
TGTGCCAGCAGTTTGGGGACGGGGCGAGCTTTCTTT
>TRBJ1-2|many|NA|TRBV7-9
CASSPETYGYTF
TGTGCCAGCAGTCCCGAGACCTATGGCTACACCTTC
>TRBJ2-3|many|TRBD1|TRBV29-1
CSVGTKTGGTQYF
TGCAGCGTGGGGACGAAGACAGGGGGGACGCAGTATTTT
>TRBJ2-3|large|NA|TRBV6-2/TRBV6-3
CASEGPPGDTQYF
TGTGCCAGCGAGGGGCCCCCTGGGGATACGCAGTATTTT
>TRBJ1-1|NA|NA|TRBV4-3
CASSPEIGRTEAFF
TGCGCCAGCAGCCCAGAAATAGGGCGGACTGAAGCTTTCTTT
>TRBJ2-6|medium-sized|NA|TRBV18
CASSSRGANVLTF
TGTGCCAGCTCATCGCGGGGGGCCAACGTCCTGACTTTC
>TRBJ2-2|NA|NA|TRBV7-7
CASSYGYTGELFF
TGTGCCAGCAGTTACGGGTACACCGGGGAGCTGTTTTTT
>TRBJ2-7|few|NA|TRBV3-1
CASSQDLYEQYF
TGTGCCAGCAGCCAAGATCTCTACGAGCAGTACTTC